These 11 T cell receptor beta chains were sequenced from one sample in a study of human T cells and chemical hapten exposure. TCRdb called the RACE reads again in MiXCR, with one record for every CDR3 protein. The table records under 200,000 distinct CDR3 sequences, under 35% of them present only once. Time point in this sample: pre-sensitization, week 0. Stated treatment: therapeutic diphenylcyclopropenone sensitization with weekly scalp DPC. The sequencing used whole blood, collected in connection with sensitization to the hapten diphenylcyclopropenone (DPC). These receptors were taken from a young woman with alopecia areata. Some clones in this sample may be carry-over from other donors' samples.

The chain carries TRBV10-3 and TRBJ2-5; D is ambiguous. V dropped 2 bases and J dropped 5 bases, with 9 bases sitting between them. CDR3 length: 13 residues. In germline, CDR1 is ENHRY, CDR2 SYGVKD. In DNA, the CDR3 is TGTGCCATCAGTGAGGCCCCTGGGGAGACCCAGTACTTC. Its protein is CAISEAPGETQYF.

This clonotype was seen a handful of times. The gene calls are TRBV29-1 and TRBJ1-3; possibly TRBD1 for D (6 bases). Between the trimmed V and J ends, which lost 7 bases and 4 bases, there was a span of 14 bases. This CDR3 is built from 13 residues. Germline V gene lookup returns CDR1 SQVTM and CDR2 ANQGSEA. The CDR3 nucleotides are TGCAGCGCTCTTGGACAGCTCGGAAACACCATATATTTT. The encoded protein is CSALGQLGNTIYF.

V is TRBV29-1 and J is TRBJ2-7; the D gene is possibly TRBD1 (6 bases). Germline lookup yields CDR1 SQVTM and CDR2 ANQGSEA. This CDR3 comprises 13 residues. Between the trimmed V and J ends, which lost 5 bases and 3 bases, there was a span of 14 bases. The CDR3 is CSVSTGNFYEQYF. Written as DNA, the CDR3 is TGCAGCGTTAGTACAGGGAACTTCTACGAGCAGTACTTC.

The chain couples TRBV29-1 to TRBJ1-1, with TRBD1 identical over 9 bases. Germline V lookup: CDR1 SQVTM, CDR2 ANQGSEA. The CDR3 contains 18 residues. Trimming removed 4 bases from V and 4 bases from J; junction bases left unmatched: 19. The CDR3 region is CSVAGFVSRDRASTEAFF. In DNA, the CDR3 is TGCAGCGTTGCGGGTTTTGTCTCCCGGGACAGGGCCTCCACTGAAGCTTTCTTT. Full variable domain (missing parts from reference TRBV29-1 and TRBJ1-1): SAVISQKPSRDICQRGTSLTIQCQVDSQVTMMFWYRQQPGQSLTLIATANQGSEATYESGFVIDKFPISRPNLTFSTLTVSNMSPEDSSIYLCSVAGFVSRDRASTEAFFGQGTRLTVV.

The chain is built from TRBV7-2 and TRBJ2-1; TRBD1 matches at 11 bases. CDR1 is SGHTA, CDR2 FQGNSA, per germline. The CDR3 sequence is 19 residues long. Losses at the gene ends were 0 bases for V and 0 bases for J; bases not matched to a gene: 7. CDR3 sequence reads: CASSLAIGTGGHSYNEQFF. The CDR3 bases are TGTGCCAGCAGCTTAGCGATAGGGACAGGGGGACACTCCTACAATGAGCAGTTCTTC.

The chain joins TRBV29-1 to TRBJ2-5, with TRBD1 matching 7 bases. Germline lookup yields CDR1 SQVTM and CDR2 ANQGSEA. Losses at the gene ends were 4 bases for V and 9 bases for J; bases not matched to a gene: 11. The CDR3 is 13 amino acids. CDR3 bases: TGCAGCGTTGCTCCCGGGCAGGGGGTATCCCAGTACTTC. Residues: CSVAPGQGVSQYF.

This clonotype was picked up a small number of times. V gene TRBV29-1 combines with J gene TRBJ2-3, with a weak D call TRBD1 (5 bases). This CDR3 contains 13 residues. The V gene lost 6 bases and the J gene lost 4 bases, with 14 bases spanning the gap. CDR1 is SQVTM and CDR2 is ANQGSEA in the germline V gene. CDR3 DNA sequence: TGCAGCGTGGCCGACAGTTTCGCAGATACGCAGTATTTT. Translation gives CSVADSFADTQYF.

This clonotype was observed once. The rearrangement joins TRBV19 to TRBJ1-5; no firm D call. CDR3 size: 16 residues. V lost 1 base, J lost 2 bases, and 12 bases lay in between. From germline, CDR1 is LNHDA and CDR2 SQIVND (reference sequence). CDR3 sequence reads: CASSIVLPRGNQPQHF. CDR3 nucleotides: TGTGCCAGTAGTATAGTCCTCCCTCGAGGCAATCAGCCCCAGCATTTT. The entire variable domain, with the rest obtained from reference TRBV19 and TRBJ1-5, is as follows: DGGITQSPKYLFRKEGQNVTLSCEQNLNHDAMYWYRQDPGQGLRLIYYSQIVNDFQKGDIAEGYSVSREKKESFPLTVTSAQKNPTAFYLCASSIVLPRGNQPQHFGDGTRLSIL.

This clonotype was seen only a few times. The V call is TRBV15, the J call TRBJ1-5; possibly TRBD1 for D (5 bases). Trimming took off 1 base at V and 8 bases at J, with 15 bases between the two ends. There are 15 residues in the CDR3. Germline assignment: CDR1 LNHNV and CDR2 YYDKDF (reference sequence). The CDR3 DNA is TGTGCCACCAGCAGAGTCGTCGGGGGGTCAGAGCCCCAGCATTTT. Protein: CATSRVVGGSEPQHF.

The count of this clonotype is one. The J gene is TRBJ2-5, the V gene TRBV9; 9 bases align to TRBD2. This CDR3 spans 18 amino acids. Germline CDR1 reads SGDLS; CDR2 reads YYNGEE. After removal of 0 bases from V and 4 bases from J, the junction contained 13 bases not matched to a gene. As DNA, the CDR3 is TGTGCCAGCAGCGTAGATCCAGCGGGGGGCCTCCGGGGAGAGACCCAGTACTTC. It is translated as CASSVDPAGGLRGETQYF.

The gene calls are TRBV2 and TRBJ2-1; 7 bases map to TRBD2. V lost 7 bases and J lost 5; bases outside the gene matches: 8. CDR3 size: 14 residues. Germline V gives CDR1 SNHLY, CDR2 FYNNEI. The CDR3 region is CASNFRDYDNEQFF. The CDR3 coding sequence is TGTGCCAGCAATTTCCGGGACTATGACAATGAGCAGTTCTTC.